This T cell receptor beta chain was captured by sequencing in a study of blood T cell repertoires in COVID-19. Study as a whole: Sites across the United States, Italy and Spain contributed samples from acute and convalescent COVID-19.

Generated by immunoSEQ multiplex PCR, the TCRdb table keeps only in-frame clones and is missing some. Of approximately 94,000 clones listed, 85% to 90% are singletons. The CDR3 is 14 amino acids. Trimming stripped 6 bases from V and 0 bases from J, with 12 bases between. Germline V gene sequence: CDR1 ENHRY, CDR2 SYGVKD. This clonotype originated in a woman in her 70s with acute or convalescent COVID-19. Sequencing input: peripheral blood. The genes are TRBV10-3 and TRBJ2-7; a weak D match, TRBD1 (6 bases). Written as DNA, the CDR3 is TGTGCCATCAGAAGGACAGCGGACTCCTACGAGCAGTACTTC. Translated: CAIRRTADSYEQYF.